What follows describes a single T cell receptor beta chain. The antigen remains unidentified. The data were obtained in a study of cytomegalovirus exposure and HLA in healthy donors. Study observations and caveats: A later analysis reportedly identified an Asian-associated ancestry cluster as carrying fewer N-insertions than the 666-donor mean. Exclusion as indistinguishable affected some V segments, including TRBV6-2 and TRBV6-3.

Amplification used 60 Vbeta primers and 13 Jbeta primers. Original methodology: Later, roughly 80 million unique TCR beta chains were counted in an analysis, and approximately 10 million of them were shared. Libraries were prepared by immunoSEQ multiplex PCR; TCRdb keeps only in-frame clonotypes and omits some of them. The V and J calls and the clone size are those of that table, but D and trimming were determined from the DNA. This sample carries about 110,000 clones, roughly 80% of them seen once, and the ten largest clones take 22%. The CDR3 is 14 residues long. Germline values: CDR1 LNHDA, CDR2 SQIVND (reference sequence). V was trimmed by 5 bases and J by 8 bases, leaving 18 bases between them.

The specimen sequenced was PBMCs. The chain carries TRBV19 and TRBJ1-2; D gene uncertain. The receptor was isolated from a man aged 30 to 39 in good health and CMV-seropositive. CDR3 DNA: TGTGCCAGTAGTCATCCGACGGCCCGGGTAGGCTACACCTTC. Translating gives CASSHPTARVGYTF.